This T cell receptor (beta chain) emerged from a study of T cell responses to AZD1222 COVID-19 vaccine (dated by TCRdb to the early 2020s). Context from the whole study: TCR sequencing was performed for roughly 250 trial participants, of whom around 200 were given two doses of AZD1222 and around 26 were given two doses of MenACWY control vaccine. Trial participants were enrolled by age into 18-55, 56-69 and 70-plus year subgroups, with around 140, 26 and 57 TCR-sequenced participants respectively.

The full study reports these points: Vaccine-associated CD4 TCRs spanned the whole spike protein, with dominant responses in regions 160-218 and 743-854. No day 14 peak-response samples were available, so repertoires were characterized only after the peak T cell response. After two AZD1222 doses, both the breadth and the depth of spike-specific TCRs were significantly higher than at day 0 and than in MenACWY recipients. Participants were mostly white British and included more females than males, and it was suggested by the authors that clonal diversity may have been underestimated. Conclusions about previously exposed vaccinees were limited because only six or seven AZD1222 recipients were SARS-CoV-2 seropositive at baseline. Nearly half of unique spike-specific TCRs reportedly recognized epitopes outside regions mutated in the B.1.351 and B.1.1.7 variants. The 56-69-year group was small, and its depth increase did not reach significance, likely because of low power.

The CDR3 regions of human TCRbeta chains were subjected to immunosequencing. The authors processed their data as follows. TCRs in the repertoires were matched against a reference library of SARS-CoV-2-specific TCRs that had been generated with the MIRA antigen-specificity platform. Breadth was defined as the fraction of unique TCRs that were SARS-CoV-2-associated. Depth was defined as the fraction of total T cells that were SARS-CoV-2-associated. Using the MIRA data, each spike-specific TCR was mapped to the spike region that the TCR reacts to and placed in a CD4 or CD8 class. Log10-transformed breadth and depth values were compared by one-way ANOVA with Sidak's multiple comparisons tests. In its TCRdb copy, this immuneACCESS table keeps in-frame sequences only and misses some clones. Where compared with another copy, unresolved V genes explain less than half of these, and the others have no known cause. For V, J and clone size, that table is used; D and trimming come from the DNA. The sample yields over 85,000 clones; roughly nine tenths were counted once. The top ten clones comprise roughly 5.2% of the sample.

In light of the paper, this sample's time point label describes: about 28 days (+/-7) after the second vaccine dose. Because spike-specific TCR depth and breadth did not differ between the two schedules, AZD1222 recipients who got a second dose at roughly 4 weeks were pooled with those who got a second dose at roughly 12 weeks. Vaccinee samples came from UK trials COV001 and COV002, including a single-blind randomized controlled phase 2/3 trial of AZD1222 (ChAdOx1 nCoV-19) in healthy adults. For TCRbeta chain sequencing, PBMC samples from trial participants were taken at day 0 and at day 28 after the second dose. Concerning this clone itself: Its recognized antigen is unknown. Per-nucleotide qualities are absent, and no much larger clonotype sits a single base away.

The sequenced sample was peripheral blood, obtained 28 days after the second AZD1222 dose. The clonotype comes from an adult who received the AZD1222 COVID-19 vaccine.

The DNA reads TGTGCCAGCAGCGTCGGGGAAAAACTGTTTTTT. Its protein product is CASSVGEKLFF. The V and J segments used are TRBV13 and TRBJ1-4; the D segment cannot be called with confidence. From its cysteine to its phenylalanine, the CDR3 spans 11 amino acids. CDR3 DNA is the only sequence kept; it has 33 bases, read in frame from the first base. The germline V gene (reference sequence) gives CDR1 as PRHDT and CDR2 as FYEKMQ. V is reduced by 5 bases and J by 8 bases, leaving a spacing of 6 bases between them.